The 4 T cell receptor beta chains reported below all come from one sample, sequenced in a study of regulatory T cells in long-lasting Graves disease. Described time point: persistent/refractory GD, antithyroid drugs over 5 years with positive TRAb. With RNA extracted from PBMCs as input, the TCR library was made. In building TCR beta libraries, iRepertoire HTBI primers were used together with Arm-PCR of CDR3 regions. TCRdb re-called the multiplex PCR reads with MiXCR, one entry per CDR3 protein. The sample consists of about 470,000 distinct CDR3 sequences, more than 20% of them appearing once. Sample: peripheral blood mononuclear cells (PBMCs), taken when the disease was refractory, from a patient treated with antithyroid drugs. The receptors stem from a female donor with Graves disease.

This clonotype was detected many times. The rearrangement links TRBV2 to TRBJ2-5; 12 bases match TRBD2. V lost 2 bases, J lost 3 bases, and 4 bases stayed unmatched. Germline values: CDR1 SNHLY, CDR2 FYNNEI. This CDR3 region has 16 residues. CDR3 region: CASSETLAGGKETQYF. Here the CDR3 DNA reads TGTGCCAGCAGTGAAACGCTAGCGGGAGGGAAAGAGACCCAGTACTTC.

This clonotype was counted at least ten times. This chain uses TRBV28 with TRBJ1-6; D gene unclear. V lost 8 bases to trimming and J lost 0 bases, with 8 bases between them. CDR1 and CDR2 from the germline V gene are MDHEN and SYDVKM. This CDR3 has 14 amino acids. In nucleotides, the CDR3 is TGTGCCAGCCTCCAGAGCTCCTATAATTCACCCCTCCACTTT. Its translation is CASLQSSYNSPLHF.

As for this clonotype: Being one base from a much bigger clone, this may be a read error. The DNA for the CDR3 is TGTGCCACCAGCGGCGGGATGAACACTGAAACTTTCTTT. This translates into CATSGGMNTETFF. The chain carries TRBV15 and TRBJ1-1; D ambiguous. There are 13 residues in the CDR3. The germline V gene has CDR1 LNHNV and CDR2 YYDKDF (reference sequence).

This clonotype has just a few counts. This chain links TRBV2 with TRBJ2-5; 9 positions match TRBD2. J lost 5 bases, V lost 2 bases, and 15 bases had no gene match. Germline V gene lookup returns CDR1 SNHLY and CDR2 FYNNEI. The CDR3 consists of 18 residues. The CDR3 region has the DNA TGTGCCAGCAGTGAATCCCCTTTAGCGGGAGAGGTGGGCGAGACCCAGTACTTC. It codes for CASSESPLAGEVGETQYF.